This T cell receptor beta chain appears in the sequencing data of a study of identical twins. The CDR3 extends over 16 amino acids. Germline-derived CDR1 and CDR2 are SGHVS and FQNEAQ. Trimming shortened V by 5 bases and J by 0 bases, and 14 bases separated the two germline ends. In its sample, this clonotype was seen a few times. Antigen specificity is unknown. Study outcomes and limitations: Within beta out-of-frame sequences, the excess sharing observed between twins was weaker. Instead of following the same donors, the conclusions were based on cross-sectional statistical analysis. High-abundance cord blood beta clonotypes had fewer insertions; memory repertoires showed none. Models, which agreed with sharing between unrelated individuals, nonetheless underestimated the out-of-frame TCR alpha sharing seen in monozygotic twins.

TCRdb re-derived calls from the 5' RACE reads in MiXCR, one entry per CDR3 protein. The sample includes 500,000 to 700,000 distinct CDR3 sequences, about 7.1% of them seen just once. These data were also filed under a second study, of yellow fever vaccine responses in identical twins.

The sequence came from a young woman in good health. The chain recombines TRBV7-8 with TRBJ2-1; no firm D call. The sequencing input was PBMCs. CDR3 bases: TGTGCCAGCAGCCGCCCAAGTCCCGACTCCTACAATGAGCAGTTCTTC. Translating gives CASSRPSPDSYNEQFF.